The 8 T cell receptor beta chains listed next were all sequenced from one sample in a study of T cell responses to AZD1222 COVID-19 vaccine. The assay was immunoSEQ multiplex PCR, and TCRdb's table has in-frame clones only and misses some. The sample lists 90,000 to 110,000 clones, 70% to 90% occurring once. The specimen comprised peripheral blood, sampled 28 days after the second AZD1222 dose. The receptors were sampled from an adult who received the AZD1222 COVID-19 vaccine.

V is TRBV21-1 and J is TRBJ2-6. TRBV21-1 is reported as a pseudogene. The CDR3 loop spans 20 amino acids. The CDR3 nucleotides are TGTGCCAGCAGCAAACACCGGCGCCTATCCCACTTCTCTGGGGCCAACGTCCTGACTTTC. It codes for CASSKHRRLSHFSGANVLTF.

V and J are TRBV27 and TRBJ2-7, with 12 nucleotides matching TRBD2. Germline V CDR1 and CDR2: MNHEY, SMNVEV (reference sequence). V trimming: 8 bases; J trimming: 5 bases; junction bases outside the gene matches: 7. The CDR3 runs to 14 residues. The chain's CDR3 is CASGLAGRGDEQYF. CDR3 nucleotides: TGTGCCAGCGGACTAGCGGGAAGGGGGGACGAGCAGTACTTC.

The V and J genes are TRBV11-3 and TRBJ2-1, with a tentative D call TRBD1 (5 bases). This CDR3 has 13 residues. Trimming left V 1 base short and J 8 bases short, with 9 bases between. CDR1 and CDR2 (germline): SGHNT, YENEEA. The CDR3 bases are TGTGCCAGCAGCTTAGGGGTAGGGGATGAGCAGTTCTTC. This gives the protein CASSLGVGDEQFF.

The chain joins TRBV7-8 to TRBJ1-4; tentative D call: TRBD1 (5 bases). The CDR3 extends over 19 amino acids. CDR1 is SGHVS, CDR2 FQNEAQ, per germline. V lost 1 base to trimming and J lost 3 bases, with 21 bases between them. CDR3 loop: CASSLEYFEWGRSNEKLFF. In DNA, the CDR3 is TGTGCCAGCAGCTTAGAGTACTTTGAGTGGGGCAGGTCTAATGAAAAACTGTTTTTT. The variable domain in full, with the rest retrieved from reference TRBV7-8 and TRBJ1-4, is GAGVSQSPRYKVAKRGQDVALRCDPISGHVSLFWYQQALGQGPEFLTYFQNEAQLDKSGLPSDRFFAERPEGSVSTLKIQRTQQEDSAVYLCASSLEYFEWGRSNEKLFFGSGTQLSVL.

This rearrangement joins TRBV18 to TRBJ2-7; TRBD2 matches at 8 bases. CDR3 length: 15 amino acids. V lost 0 bases to trimming and J lost 5 bases; unmatched junction nucleotides: 6. Per germline, CDR1 KGHSH and CDR2 LQKENI. The CDR3 reads CASSPPGTRGDEQYF. The CDR3, as DNA: TGTGCCAGCTCACCACCTGGGACTAGAGGAGACGAGCAGTACTTC.

The gene calls are TRBV19 and TRBJ2-1; D gene ambiguous. Germline V gene sequence: CDR1 LNHDA, CDR2 SQIVND (reference sequence). This CDR3 has 14 amino acids. Trimming took off 1 base at V and 7 bases at J, with 11 bases between the two ends. CDR3: CASSIVGRWNEQFF. As DNA, the CDR3 is TGTGCCAGTAGTATAGTAGGCAGATGGAATGAGCAGTTCTTC.

The gene calls are TRBV13 and TRBJ1-1; TRBD1 is a possible D gene (5 bases). Germline V gene sequence: CDR1 PRHDT, CDR2 FYEKMQ (reference sequence). The CDR3 is 18 amino acids. Deletions cut 2 bases from V and 2 bases from J, with 21 bases between. The CDR3 nucleotides are TGTGCCAGCAGCTTAAGTTTTCGATTTGGTGGGGCAAACACTGAAGCTTTCTTT. Its protein product is CASSLSFRFGGANTEAFF.

This chain links TRBV4-3 with TRBJ2-2; 10 bases map to TRBD2. The V segment lost 0 bases and the J segment 2 bases; nucleotides outside the gene matches: 6. There are 18 residues in the CDR3. Germline V gene data show CDR1 as LGHNA and CDR2 as YSLEER. The DNA of the CDR3 is TGCGCCAGCAGCCAAGAGGGTAGCGGGAGGACCAACACCGGGGAGCTGTTTTTT. This gives the protein CASSQEGSGRTNTGELFF.